The present T cell receptor (beta chain) was sequenced within a study of blood T cell repertoires in COVID-19 (dated by TCRdb to the early 2020s). Broadly, across the study: Samples covering the acute and convalescent phases of COVID-19 were provided by collaborators in the United States, Italy and Spain. The repertoires were released in a freely available public database meant as a resource for research on the immune response to SARS-CoV-2. HLA class I and class II types, where available, came from metadata supplied by the sample provider rather than from assay-based typing. The samples were drawn from two sources: the first 160 participants of the ongoing ImmuneRACE study, and over 950 subjects contributed by 6 global collaborators. A de-identified subject ID, COVID-19 status, age in years and sex were almost always included in the sample metadata. The material from the prospective study consisted of cDNA or gDNA derived from T cells, B-cell-depleted T cells, or PBMCs. Subjects who had been exposed to COVID-19, were actively infected with it, or had recovered from it provided the deeply sampled blood TCRbeta repertoires that made up the dataset.

Inclusive of the bounding cysteine and phenylalanine, the CDR3 is 16 residues long. Of the read, only the CDR3 DNA is kept; its 48 bases are in frame from base 1. V trim: 4 bases; J trim: 0 bases; unmatched bases: 3. Looking up the germline V gene (reference sequence) yields CDR1 PRHDT and CDR2 FYEKMQ. At one collaborating source in Seattle, patients were enrolled during active infection and were followed longitudinally through the course of disease. Collaborating institutions collected whole blood in K2EDTA tubes following their own protocols. For TCRbeta analysis, collaborators shipped samples in one of three forms: frozen whole blood, isolated PBMCs, or DNA extracted from either of those sample types. The research as a whole found: How much clinical and demographic metadata was included differed by source and by participant, and the metadata was provided uncurated.

TCRbeta CDR3 regions were amplified from genomic DNA by means of the immunoSEQ Assay, a bias-controlled multiplex PCR. Under the source paper's analysis protocol: The number of nucleated cells in each sample was estimated by amplification of reference gene primers within the assay. To quantify the absolute abundance of each unique TCRbeta CDR3 rearrangement, sequence reads were collapsed and filtered. For each sample, productive Simpson clonality was calculated by taking the square root of Simpson's diversity index across productive rearrangements. The immuneACCESS repertoire file appears here via TCRdb, limited to in-frame rearrangements. These files lack a portion of the clones; in checked studies, under half of the deficit traces to unresolved V genes, and the cause of the others is not known. The DNA was the basis for D and trimming; V, J and clone size are from that table. A total of about 23,000 clones appear in this sample, roughly 79% of them only once. The top ten hold just over 6.5% of the sample.

Concerning this clone itself: What antigen it recognizes has not been identified. No much larger clone is present one base from it, and per-base qualities are unavailable.

The rearrangement combines TRBV13 with TRBJ2-3; TRBD2 lines up with 11 middle nucleotides. The clonotype originates from a man in his forties or fifties with COVID-19, enrolled during active disease. Sequenced: peripheral blood. The CDR3 protein is CASSYRLAGSTDTQYF. Here is the DNA: TGTGCCAGCAGCTACAGACTAGCGGGAAGCACAGATACGCAGTATTTT. Reference TRBV13 and TRBJ2-3 proteins supply the regions before and after the CDR3; the full variable domain is: AAGVIQSPRHLIKEKRETATLKCYPIPRHDTVYWYQQGPGQDPQFLISFYEKMQSDKGSIPDRFSAQQFSDYHSELNMSSLELGDSALYFCASSYRLAGSTDTQYFGPGTRLTVL.